These 19 T cell receptor beta chains were sequenced from one sample in a study of blood T cell repertoires in COVID-19. Here immunoSEQ multiplex PCR was the method, and the copy in TCRdb shows in-frame clones only, minus some. The sample comprises some 330,000 clones, around four fifths of which are singletons, and approximately 5% rests with the top ten. The sample taken for sequencing was PBMCs or T cells enriched from blood (not recorded which). Receptor source: a woman between 45 and 60 years old who had recovered from COVID-19.

This clone was recorded only once. The chain couples TRBV5-4 to TRBJ2-5; D perhaps matches TRBD1 (6 bases). This CDR3 has 15 residues. Germline assignment: CDR1 SGHNT and CDR2 YYREEE (reference sequence). The germline V and J ends were trimmed by 5 bases and 7 bases, with 21 bases remaining between them. In DNA form, the CDR3 reads TGTGCCAGCAGTAATGACAGAGGGCGAGGGGGGACCCAGTACTTC. Translation: CASSNDRGRGGTQYF.

The chain uses TRBV2 and TRBJ2-7; 9 bases agree with TRBD2. CDR3 length: 16 amino acids. The V gene end was trimmed by 4 bases and the J gene end by 3 bases; junction bases not matched to a gene: 10. Per the germline V gene, CDR1 is SNHLY and CDR2 is FYNNEI. CDR3 sequence (DNA): TGTGCCAGCAGTGTTCGGCTAGCGGGGACAAACTACGAGCAGTACTTC. Translating it yields CASSVRLAGTNYEQYF.

The gene calls are TRBV11-3 and TRBJ2-3, with 8 positions matching TRBD2. This CDR3 has 14 amino acids. From germline, CDR1 is SGHNT and CDR2 YENEEA. The V segment lost 3 bases and the J segment 5 bases; nucleotides outside the gene matches: 4. This CDR3 is CASSLDGGGDTQYF. CDR3 DNA: TGTGCCAGCAGCTTGGACGGGGGGGGAGATACGCAGTATTTT.

This clone was counted a single time. The V and J genes are TRBV7-8 and TRBJ1-3; the match to TRBD1 covers 7 bases. Losses at the gene ends were 3 bases for V and 4 bases for J; bases not matched to a gene: 6. The CDR3 spans 15 residues. In germline, CDR1 is SGHVS, CDR2 FQNEAQ. CDR3 protein: CASSLTTGTGNTIYF. The CDR3 region has the DNA TGTGCCAGCAGCTTGACGACAGGGACAGGAAACACCATATATTTT.

The chain links TRBV6-5 to TRBJ1-2, with 11 bases lining up with TRBD1. J lost 13 bases, V lost 5 bases, and 15 bases had no gene match. Germline V lookup: CDR1 MNHEY, CDR2 SVGAGI. This CDR3 has 15 residues. In DNA form, the CDR3 reads TGTGCCAGCAGTACCAGAGGACAGGGGGCGTTTGGATGCACCTTC. As protein: CASSTRGQGAFGCTF.

This rearrangement joins TRBV3-1 (or the pseudogene TRBV3-2) to TRBJ2-7; 9 bases are a match to TRBD1. Germline-derived CDR1 and CDR2 are LGHDT and YNNKEL (reference sequence). CDR3 size: 15 residues. The V gene end was trimmed by 7 bases and the J gene end by 1 base; junction bases not matched to a gene: 8. The CDR3 protein is CASKLGQGISYEQYF. The CDR3 region has the DNA TGTGCCAGCAAACTGGGACAGGGTATATCCTACGAGCAGTACTTC.

V and J are TRBV7-2 and TRBJ1-6; D uncertain. There are 16 residues in the CDR3. The germline V gene has CDR1 SGHTA and CDR2 FQGNSA. V lost 5 bases and J lost 7, with 18 bases in between. In DNA form, the CDR3 reads TGTGCCAGCAGCGGAACCCTAGTAGGTGTCAATTCACCCCTCCACTTT. It specifies CASSGTLVGVNSPLHF. The whole variable domain, filled in from reference TRBV7-2 and TRBJ1-6, reads GAGVSQSPSNKVTEKGKDVELRCDPISGHTALYWYRQSLGQGLEFLIYFQGNSAPDKSGLPSDRFSAERTGGSVSTLTIQRTQQEDSAVYLCASSGTLVGVNSPLHFGNGTRLTVT.

V and J are TRBV15 and TRBJ1-1; D perhaps matches TRBD1 (5 bases). CDR3 size: 14 residues. Trimming left V 5 bases short and J 0 bases short, with 10 bases between. Germline CDR1 reads LNHNV; CDR2 reads YYDKDF (reference sequence). The CDR3 is CATSGSRVNTEAFF. CDR3 DNA sequence: TGTGCCACCAGCGGGTCCAGGGTGAACACTGAAGCTTTCTTT.

This clone showed up just once. This sample includes further DNA sequences coding for the same CDR3. V is TRBV7-2 and J is TRBJ2-1, with 10 bases lining up with TRBD1. The ends lost 3 bases at V and 1 base at J; junction bases unmatched: 0. The CDR3 has 15 amino acids. CDR1 and CDR2 from the germline V gene are SGHTA and FQGNSA. In DNA, the CDR3 is TGTGCCAGCAGCTTGGGACAGGGGTCCTACAATGAGCAGTTCTTC. Residues: CASSLGQGSYNEQFF.

J is TRBJ2-5 and V is TRBV3-1 (or the pseudogene TRBV3-2); D remains unclear. Trimming took 4 bases from V and 3 from J, leaving 9 bases between them. The CDR3 is 13 residues long. Germline loops: CDR1 LGHDT, CDR2 YNNKEL (reference sequence). For the CDR3, the DNA is TGTGCCAGCAGCCTTCAGGTAAAAGAGACCCAGTACTTC. Its translation: CASSLQVKETQYF.

The chain employs TRBV24-1 and TRBJ2-1, with 9 bases aligning to TRBD1. This CDR3 spans 16 amino acids. V shed 3 bases, J shed 7 bases, and the junction held 9 bases outside the gene matches. Germline V lookup: CDR1 KGHDR, CDR2 SFDVKD. CDR3 loop: CATSDPTGGPDNEQFF. DNA for the CDR3: TGTGCCACCAGTGATCCAACAGGGGGCCCGGATAATGAGCAGTTCTTC.

The chain carries TRBV30 and TRBJ2-7; D might be TRBD1 (6 bases). The CDR3 covers 13 residues. Germline lookup yields CDR1 GTSNPN and CDR2 SVGIG (reference sequence). The V and J ends lost 5 bases and 0 bases respectively, with 11 bases between them. CDR3 nucleotides: TGTGCCTGGGAGTTAGGGGGCTCCTACGAGCAGTACTTC. Amino acids: CAWELGGSYEQYF.

This clone was counted only a few times. V gene TRBV7-2 combines with J gene TRBJ2-5, with D possibly matching TRBD1 (5 bases). The CDR3 sequence is 14 residues long. The V end was cut by 5 bases, the J end by 5 bases, with 15 bases between. Germline V CDR1 and CDR2: SGHTA, FQGNSA. The chain's CDR3 is CASSPSWGRETQYF. The CDR3 DNA reads as TGTGCCAGCAGCCCTTCGTGGGGCAGGGAGACCCAGTACTTC.

The CDR3 here is CASSQIVGTRGYGYTF. In nucleotides, the CDR3 is TGTGCCAGCAGCCAAATAGTGGGCACCCGGGGATATGGCTACACCTTC. V gene TRBV3-1 (or the pseudogene TRBV3-2) combines with J gene TRBJ1-2; D gene ambiguous. Per the germline V gene, CDR1 is LGHDT and CDR2 is YNNKEL (reference sequence). The CDR3 is 16 residues long. Deletions cut 2 bases from V and 5 bases from J, with 18 bases between.

The gene calls are TRBV5-4 and TRBJ2-6; 9 nucleotides line up with TRBD1. CDR3 length: 18 residues. Unmatched junction bases numbered 9, after V lost 4 bases and J lost 1 base. Looked up from germline, CDR1 is SGHNT and CDR2 is YYREEE (reference sequence). The CDR3 nucleotides are TGTGCCAGCAGCGACGGGACAGGGATTAGGTCTGGGGCCAACGTCCTGACTTTC. It is translated as CASSDGTGIRSGANVLTF.

The V and J genes are TRBV5-1 and TRBJ1-3; weak D call: TRBD1 (5 bases). Germline CDR1 SGHRS, CDR2 YFSETQ. Trimming stripped 0 bases from V and 9 bases from J, with 16 bases between. This CDR3 region has 15 residues. The CDR3 protein is CASSLAVQGFGTIYF. The CDR3 coding sequence is TGCGCCAGCAGCTTGGCCGTTCAGGGTTTCGGCACCATATATTTT.

The chain is built from TRBV5-1 and TRBJ2-7, with D perhaps matching TRBD2 (5 bases). The CDR3 runs 14 residues. Germline assignment: CDR1 SGHRS and CDR2 YFSETQ. CDR3 DNA sequence: TGCTCTCCCAGAGGGTATGGTGGCTCCTACGAGCAGTACTTC. This sequence encodes CSPRGYGGSYEQYF.

Notes on this clone: The junction departs from the called germline gene at one end, perhaps through a read error. The V call is TRBV13, the J call TRBJ1-2; 7 bases match TRBD1. Germline V gene lookup returns CDR1 PRHDT and CDR2 FYEKMQ (reference sequence). The CDR3 is 15 residues long. CDR3 sequence: CASSVGTATNYGYTF. DNA for the CDR3: TGTGCCAGCAGCGTAGGGACAGCAACTAACTATGGCTACACCTTC.

The genes are TRBV19 and TRBJ1-2, with 7 positions matching TRBD1. The CDR3 extends over 17 amino acids. Germline V gene lookup returns CDR1 LNHDA and CDR2 SQIVND (reference sequence). The V gene end was trimmed by 2 bases and the J gene end by 4 bases; junction bases not matched to a gene: 13. The CDR3 DNA reads TGTGCCAGTAGTATAAGCAACGACAGGGCGGATCGCTATGGCTACACCTTC. Protein sequence: CASSISNDRADRYGYTF.